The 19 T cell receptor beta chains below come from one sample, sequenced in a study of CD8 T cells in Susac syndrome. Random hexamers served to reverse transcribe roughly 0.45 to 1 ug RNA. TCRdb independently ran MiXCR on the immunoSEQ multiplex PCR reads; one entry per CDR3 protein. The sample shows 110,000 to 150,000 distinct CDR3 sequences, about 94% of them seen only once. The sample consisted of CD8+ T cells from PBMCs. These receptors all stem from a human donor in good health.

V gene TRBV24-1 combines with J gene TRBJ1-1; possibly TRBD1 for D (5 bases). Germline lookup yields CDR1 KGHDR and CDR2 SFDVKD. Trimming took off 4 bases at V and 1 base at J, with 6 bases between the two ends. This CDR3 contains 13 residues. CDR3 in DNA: TGTGCCACCAGTGAAAGGGGGAACACTGAAGCTTTCTTT. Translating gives CATSERGNTEAFF.

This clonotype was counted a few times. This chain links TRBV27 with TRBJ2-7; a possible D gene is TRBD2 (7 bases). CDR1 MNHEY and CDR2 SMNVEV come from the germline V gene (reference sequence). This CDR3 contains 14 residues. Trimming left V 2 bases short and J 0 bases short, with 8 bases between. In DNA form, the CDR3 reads TGTGCCAGCAGTTTACGGGGGGCCTCCTACGAGCAGTACTTC. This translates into CASSLRGASYEQYF.

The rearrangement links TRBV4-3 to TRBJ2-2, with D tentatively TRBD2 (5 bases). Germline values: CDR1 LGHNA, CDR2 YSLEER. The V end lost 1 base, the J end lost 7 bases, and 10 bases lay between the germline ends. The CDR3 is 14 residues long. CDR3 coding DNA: TGCGCCAGCAGCCAAGGGGAGCTTATCGGGGAGCTGTTTTTT. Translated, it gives CASSQGELIGELFF.

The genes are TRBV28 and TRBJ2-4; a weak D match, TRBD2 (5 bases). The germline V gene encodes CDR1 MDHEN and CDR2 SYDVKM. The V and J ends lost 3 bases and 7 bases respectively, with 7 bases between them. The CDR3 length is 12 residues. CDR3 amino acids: CASSFGKNIQYF. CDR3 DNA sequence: TGTGCCAGCAGTTTCGGGAAGAACATTCAGTACTTC.

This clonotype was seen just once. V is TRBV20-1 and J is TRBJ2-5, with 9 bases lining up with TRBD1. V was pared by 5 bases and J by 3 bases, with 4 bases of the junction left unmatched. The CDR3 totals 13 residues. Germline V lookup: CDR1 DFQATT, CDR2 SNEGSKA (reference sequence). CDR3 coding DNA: TGCAGTGCTGACAGGGGGGTTGAAGAGACCCAGTACTTC. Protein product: CSADRGVEETQYF.

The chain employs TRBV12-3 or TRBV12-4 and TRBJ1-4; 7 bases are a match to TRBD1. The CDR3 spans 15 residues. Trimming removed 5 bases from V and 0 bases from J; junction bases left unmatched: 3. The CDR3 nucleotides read TGTGCCAGCAGTGAGACAGGGACAACTAATGAAAAACTGTTTTTT. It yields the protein CASSETGTTNEKLFF.

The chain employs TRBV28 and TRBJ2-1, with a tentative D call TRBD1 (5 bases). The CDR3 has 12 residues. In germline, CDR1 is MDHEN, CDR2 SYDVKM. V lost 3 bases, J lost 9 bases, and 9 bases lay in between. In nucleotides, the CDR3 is TGTGCCAGCAGTTTGGAAGGGGCTGAGCAGTTCTTC. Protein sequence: CASSLEGAEQFF.

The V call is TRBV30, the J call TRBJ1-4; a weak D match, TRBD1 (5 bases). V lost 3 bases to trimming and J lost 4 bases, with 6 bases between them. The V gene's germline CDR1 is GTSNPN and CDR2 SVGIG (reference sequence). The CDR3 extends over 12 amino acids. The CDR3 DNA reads TGTGCCTGGAGGACAGTTAATGAAAAACTGTTTTTT. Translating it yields CAWRTVNEKLFF.

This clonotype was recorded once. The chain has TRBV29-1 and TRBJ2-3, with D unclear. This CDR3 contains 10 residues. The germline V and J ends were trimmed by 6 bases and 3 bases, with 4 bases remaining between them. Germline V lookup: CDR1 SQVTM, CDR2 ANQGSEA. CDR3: CSVTTDTQYF. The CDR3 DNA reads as TGCAGCGTCACTACAGATACGCAGTATTTT.

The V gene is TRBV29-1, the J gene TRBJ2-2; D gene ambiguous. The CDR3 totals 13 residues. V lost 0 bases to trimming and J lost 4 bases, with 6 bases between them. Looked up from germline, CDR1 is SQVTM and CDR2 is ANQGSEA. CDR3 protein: CSVEDRLTGELFF. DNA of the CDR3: TGCAGCGTTGAAGATCGACTCACCGGGGAGCTGTTTTTT.

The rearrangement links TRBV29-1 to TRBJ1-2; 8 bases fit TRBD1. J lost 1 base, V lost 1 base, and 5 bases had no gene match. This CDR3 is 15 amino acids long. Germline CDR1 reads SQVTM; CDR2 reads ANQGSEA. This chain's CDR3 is CSVEADRGDNYGYTF. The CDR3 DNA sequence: TGCAGCGTTGAAGCTGACAGGGGCGATAACTATGGCTACACCTTC.

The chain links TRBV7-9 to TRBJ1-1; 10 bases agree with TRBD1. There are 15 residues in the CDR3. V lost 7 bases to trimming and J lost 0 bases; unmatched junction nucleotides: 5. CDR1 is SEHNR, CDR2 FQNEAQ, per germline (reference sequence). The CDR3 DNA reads TGTGCCAGCACCCGTGACAGGGGGCTGAACACTGAAGCTTTCTTT. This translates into CASTRDRGLNTEAFF.

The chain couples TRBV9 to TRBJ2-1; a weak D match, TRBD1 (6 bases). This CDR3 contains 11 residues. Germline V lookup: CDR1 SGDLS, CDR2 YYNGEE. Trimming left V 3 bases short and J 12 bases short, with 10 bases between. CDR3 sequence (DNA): TGTGCCAGCAGCGGGATAGGGGGGCAGTTCTTC. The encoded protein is CASSGIGGQFF.

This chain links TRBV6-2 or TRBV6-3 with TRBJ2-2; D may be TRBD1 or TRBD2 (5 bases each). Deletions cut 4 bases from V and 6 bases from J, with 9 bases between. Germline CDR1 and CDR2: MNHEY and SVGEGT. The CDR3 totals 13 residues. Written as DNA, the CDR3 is TGTGCCAGCAGTTGGGGGTATCCCGGGGAGCTGTTTTTT. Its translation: CASSWGYPGELFF.

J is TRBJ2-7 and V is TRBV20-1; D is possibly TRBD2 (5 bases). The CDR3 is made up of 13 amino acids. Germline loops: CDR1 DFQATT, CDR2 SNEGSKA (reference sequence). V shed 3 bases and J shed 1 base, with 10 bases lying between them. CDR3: CSARRGLSYEQYF. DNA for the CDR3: TGCAGTGCTAGGCGAGGACTGTCCTACGAGCAGTACTTC.

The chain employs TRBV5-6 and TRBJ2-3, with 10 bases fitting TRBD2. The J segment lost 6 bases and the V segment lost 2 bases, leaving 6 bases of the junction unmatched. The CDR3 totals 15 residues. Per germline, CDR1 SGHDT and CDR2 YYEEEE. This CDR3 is CASSFPSGSRDTQYF. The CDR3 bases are TGTGCCAGCAGCTTTCCTAGCGGGAGTAGGGATACGCAGTATTTT.

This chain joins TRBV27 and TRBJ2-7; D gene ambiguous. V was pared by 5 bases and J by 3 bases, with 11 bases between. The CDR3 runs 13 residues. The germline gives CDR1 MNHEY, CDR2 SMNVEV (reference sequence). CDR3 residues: CASSLTANYEQYF. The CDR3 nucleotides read TGTGCCAGCAGTCTGACTGCGAACTACGAGCAGTACTTC.

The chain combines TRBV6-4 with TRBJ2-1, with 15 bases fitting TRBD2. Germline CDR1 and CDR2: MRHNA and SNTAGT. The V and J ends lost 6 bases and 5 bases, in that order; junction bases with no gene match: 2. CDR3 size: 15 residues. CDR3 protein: CASSGLAGGNNEQFF. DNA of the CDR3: TGTGCCAGCAGCGGACTAGCGGGAGGGAACAATGAGCAGTTCTTC.

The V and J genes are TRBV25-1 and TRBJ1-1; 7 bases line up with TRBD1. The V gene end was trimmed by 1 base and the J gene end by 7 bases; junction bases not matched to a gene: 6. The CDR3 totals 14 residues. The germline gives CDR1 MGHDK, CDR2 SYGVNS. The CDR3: CASSEFTDRDEAFF. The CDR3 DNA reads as TGTGCCAGCAGTGAATTTACCGACAGGGATGAAGCTTTCTTT. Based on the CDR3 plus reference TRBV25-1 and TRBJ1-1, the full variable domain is EADIYQTPRYLVIGTGKKITLECSQTMGHDKMYWYQQDPGMELHLIHYSYGVNSTEKGDLSSESTVSRIRTEHFPLTLESARPSHTSQYLCASSEFTDRDEAFFGQGTRLTVV.